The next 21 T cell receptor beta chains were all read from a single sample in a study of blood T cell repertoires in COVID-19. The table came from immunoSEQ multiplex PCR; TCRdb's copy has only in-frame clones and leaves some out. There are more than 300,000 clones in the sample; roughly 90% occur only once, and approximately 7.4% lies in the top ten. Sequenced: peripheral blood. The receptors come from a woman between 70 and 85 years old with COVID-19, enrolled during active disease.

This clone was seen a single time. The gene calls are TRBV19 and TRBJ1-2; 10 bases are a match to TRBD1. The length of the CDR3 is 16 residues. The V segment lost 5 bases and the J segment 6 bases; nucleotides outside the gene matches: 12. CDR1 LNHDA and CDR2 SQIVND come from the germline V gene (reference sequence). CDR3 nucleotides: TGTGCCAGTAGTTCTCCGGGACAGGGGATAATTCATGGCTACACCTTC. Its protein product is CASSSPGQGIIHGYTF.

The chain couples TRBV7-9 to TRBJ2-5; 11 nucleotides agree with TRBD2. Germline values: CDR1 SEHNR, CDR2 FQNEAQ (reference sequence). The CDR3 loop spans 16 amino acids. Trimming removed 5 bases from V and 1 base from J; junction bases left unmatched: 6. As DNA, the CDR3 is TGTGCCAGCAGCGCCTCCGGGACTAGCGGCCAAGAGACCCAGTACTTC. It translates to CASSASGTSGQETQYF.

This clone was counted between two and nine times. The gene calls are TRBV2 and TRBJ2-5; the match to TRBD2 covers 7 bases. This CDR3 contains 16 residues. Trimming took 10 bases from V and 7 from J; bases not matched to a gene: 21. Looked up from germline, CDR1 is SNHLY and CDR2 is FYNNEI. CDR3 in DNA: TGTGCCACCCGGGGAGGGTCGAACTATCAGTCGGGGACCCAGTACTTC. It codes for CATRGGSNYQSGTQYF.

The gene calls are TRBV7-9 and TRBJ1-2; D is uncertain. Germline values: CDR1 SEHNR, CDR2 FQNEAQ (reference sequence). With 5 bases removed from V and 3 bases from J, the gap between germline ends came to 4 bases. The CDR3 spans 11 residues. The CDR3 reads CASSLDYGYTF. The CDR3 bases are TGTGCCAGCAGCCTCGACTATGGCTACACCTTC. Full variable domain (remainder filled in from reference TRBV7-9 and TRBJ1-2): DTGVSQNPRHKITKRGQNVTFRCDPISEHNRLYWYRQTLGQGPEFLTYFQNEAQLEKSRLLSDRFSAERPKGSFSTLEIQRTEQGDSAMYLCASSLDYGYTFGSGTRLTVV.

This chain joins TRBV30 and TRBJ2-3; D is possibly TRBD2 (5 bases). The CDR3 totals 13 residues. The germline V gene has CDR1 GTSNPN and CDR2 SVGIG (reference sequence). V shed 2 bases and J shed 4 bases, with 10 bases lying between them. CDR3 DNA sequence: TGTGCCTGGAGTAGGGCTAGCCCAGATACGCAGTATTTT. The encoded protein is CAWSRASPDTQYF.

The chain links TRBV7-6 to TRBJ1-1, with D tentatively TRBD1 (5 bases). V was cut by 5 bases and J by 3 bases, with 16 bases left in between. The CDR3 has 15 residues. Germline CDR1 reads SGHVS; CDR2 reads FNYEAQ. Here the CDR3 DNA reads TGTGCCAGCAGCCCCCCAGGCAGGGCGGACACTGAAGCTTTCTTT. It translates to CASSPPGRADTEAFF.

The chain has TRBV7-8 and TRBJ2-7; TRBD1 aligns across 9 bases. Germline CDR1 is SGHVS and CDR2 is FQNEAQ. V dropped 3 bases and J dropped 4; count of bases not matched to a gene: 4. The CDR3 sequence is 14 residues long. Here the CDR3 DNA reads TGTGCCAGCAGCTTGGGACAGGGACGATACGAGCAGTACTTC. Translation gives CASSLGQGRYEQYF. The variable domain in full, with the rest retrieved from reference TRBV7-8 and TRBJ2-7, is GAGVSQSPRYKVAKRGQDVALRCDPISGHVSLFWYQQALGQGPEFLTYFQNEAQLDKSGLPSDRFFAERPEGSVSTLKIQRTQQEDSAVYLCASSLGQGRYEQYFGPGTRLTVT.

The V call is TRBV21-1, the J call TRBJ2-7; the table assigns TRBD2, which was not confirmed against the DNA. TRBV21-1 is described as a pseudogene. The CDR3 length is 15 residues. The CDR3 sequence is CASSKEGGPIYEQYF. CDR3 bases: TGTGCCAGCAGCAAAGAGGGGGGGCCGATATACGAGCAGTACTTC.

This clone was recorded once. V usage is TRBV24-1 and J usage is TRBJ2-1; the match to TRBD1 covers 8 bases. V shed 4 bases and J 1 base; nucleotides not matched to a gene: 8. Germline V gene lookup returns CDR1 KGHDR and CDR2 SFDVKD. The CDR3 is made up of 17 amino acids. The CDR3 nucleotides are TGTGCCACCAGTGACTCGACAGGGGAAGGGTCCTACAATGAGCAGTTCTTC. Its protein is CATSDSTGEGSYNEQFF.

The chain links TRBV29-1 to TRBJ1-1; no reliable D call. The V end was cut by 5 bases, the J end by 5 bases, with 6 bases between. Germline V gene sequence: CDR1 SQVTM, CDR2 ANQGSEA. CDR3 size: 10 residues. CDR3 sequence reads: CSVQVTEAFF. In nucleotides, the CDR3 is TGCAGCGTTCAAGTAACTGAAGCTTTCTTT. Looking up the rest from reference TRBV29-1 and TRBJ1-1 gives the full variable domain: SAVISQKPSRDICQRGTSLTIQCQVDSQVTMMFWYRQQPGQSLTLIATANQGSEATYESGFVIDKFPISRPNLTFSTLTVSNMSPEDSSIYLCSVQVTEAFFGQGTRLTVV.

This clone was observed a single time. The CDR3 region has the DNA TGTGCCAGCAGACTAGCGGGGGGGCAGACGGAGCAGTACTTC. Amino acid sequence: CASRLAGGQTEQYF. The chain uses TRBV2 and TRBJ2-7; the match to TRBD2 covers 13 bases. The V segment lost 6 bases and the J segment 7 bases; nucleotides outside the gene matches: 6. This CDR3 is built from 14 residues. The germline V gene has CDR1 SNHLY and CDR2 FYNNEI. Full variable domain (outside the CDR3, taken from reference TRBV2 and TRBJ2-7): EPEVTQTPSHQVTQMGQEVILRCVPISNHLYFYWYRQILGQKVEFLVSFYNNEISEKSEIFDDQFSVERPDGSNFTLKIRSTKLEDSAMYFCASRLAGGQTEQYFGPGTRLTVT.

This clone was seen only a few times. This chain's CDR3 is CASSPPVGQPQHF. CDR3 sequence (DNA): TGTGCCAGCTCACCACCGGTGGGCCAGCCCCAGCATTTT. The gene calls are TRBV18 and TRBJ1-5, with D unclear. The germline V gene has CDR1 KGHSH and CDR2 LQKENI. The CDR3 extends over 13 amino acids. V was pared by 0 bases and J by 7 bases, with 7 bases between.

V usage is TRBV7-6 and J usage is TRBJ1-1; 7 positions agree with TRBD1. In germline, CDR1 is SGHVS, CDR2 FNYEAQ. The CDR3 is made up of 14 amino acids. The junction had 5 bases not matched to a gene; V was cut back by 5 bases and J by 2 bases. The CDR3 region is CASSPTGANTEAFF. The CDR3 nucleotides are TGTGCCAGCAGCCCAACAGGGGCAAACACTGAAGCTTTCTTT.

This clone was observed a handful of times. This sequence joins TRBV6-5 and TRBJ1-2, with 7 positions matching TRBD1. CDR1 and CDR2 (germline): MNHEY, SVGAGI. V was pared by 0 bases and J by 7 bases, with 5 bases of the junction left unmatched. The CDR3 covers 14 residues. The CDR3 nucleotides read TGTGCCAGCAGTTACTCTCTCAGGGGGTTTGGCTACACCTTC. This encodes CASSYSLRGFGYTF.

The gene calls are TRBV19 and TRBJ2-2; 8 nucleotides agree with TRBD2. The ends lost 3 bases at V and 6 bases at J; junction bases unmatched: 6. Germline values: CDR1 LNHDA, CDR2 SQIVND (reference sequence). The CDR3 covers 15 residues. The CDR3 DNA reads TGTGCCAGTAGTATTGCCGGGGGGGCGGCCGGGGAGCTGTTTTTT. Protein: CASSIAGGAAGELFF.

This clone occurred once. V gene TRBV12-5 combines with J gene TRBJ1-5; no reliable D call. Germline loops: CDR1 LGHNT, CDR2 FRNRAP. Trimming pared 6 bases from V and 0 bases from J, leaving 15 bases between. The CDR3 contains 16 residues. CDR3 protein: CASGPTGSLSNQPQHF. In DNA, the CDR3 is TGTGCTAGTGGCCCCACGGGGTCCCTTAGCAATCAGCCCCAGCATTTT. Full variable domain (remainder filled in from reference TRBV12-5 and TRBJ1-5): DARVTQTPRHKVTEMGQEVTMRCQPILGHNTVFWYRQTMMQGLELLAYFRNRAPLDDSGMPKDRFSAEMPDATLATLKIQPSEPRDSAVYFCASGPTGSLSNQPQHFGDGTRLSIL.

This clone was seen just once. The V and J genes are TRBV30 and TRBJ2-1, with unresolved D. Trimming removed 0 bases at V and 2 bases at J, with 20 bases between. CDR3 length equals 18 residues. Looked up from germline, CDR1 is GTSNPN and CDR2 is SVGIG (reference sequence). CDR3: CAWSVRIPPGTTYNEQFF. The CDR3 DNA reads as TGTGCCTGGAGTGTAAGGATCCCCCCGGGTACAACCTACAATGAGCAGTTCTTC.

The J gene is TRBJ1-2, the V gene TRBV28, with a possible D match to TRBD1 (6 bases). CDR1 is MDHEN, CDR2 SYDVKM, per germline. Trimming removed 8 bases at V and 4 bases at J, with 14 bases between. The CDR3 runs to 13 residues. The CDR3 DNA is TGTGCCAGCCTTTCAGGGGATCTCTATGGCTACACCTTC. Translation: CASLSGDLYGYTF.

CDR3 in amino acids: CATSRGSADTQYF. The CDR3 nucleotides read TGTGCCACCAGTAGGGGCTCCGCAGATACGCAGTATTTT. The chain has TRBV24-1 and TRBJ2-3, with D possibly TRBD1 on 5 matching bases. The germline V and J ends were trimmed by 6 bases and 4 bases, with 10 bases remaining between them. This CDR3 is built from 13 residues. Germline-derived CDR1 and CDR2 are KGHDR and SFDVKD.

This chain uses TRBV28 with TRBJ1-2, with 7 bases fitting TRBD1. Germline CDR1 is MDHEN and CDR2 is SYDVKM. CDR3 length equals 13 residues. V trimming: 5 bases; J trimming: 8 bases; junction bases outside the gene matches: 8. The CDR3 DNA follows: TGTGCCAGCAGTCCGGGACAGTACTCAGGCTACACCTTC. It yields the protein CASSPGQYSGYTF.

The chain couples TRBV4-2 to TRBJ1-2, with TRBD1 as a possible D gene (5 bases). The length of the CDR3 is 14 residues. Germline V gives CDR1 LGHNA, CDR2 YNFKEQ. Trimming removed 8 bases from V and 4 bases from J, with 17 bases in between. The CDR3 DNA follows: TGTGCCAGCGGTTCGACTGACAGTACCTATGGCTACACCTTC. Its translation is CASGSTDSTYGYTF.